This T cell receptor (beta chain) derives from a study of cytomegalovirus exposure and HLA in healthy donors. V lost 5 bases to trimming and J lost 0 bases, with 30 bases between them. The CDR3 extends over 21 amino acids. Germline V gene sequence: CDR1 SGHRS, CDR2 YFSETQ. The PCR ran on 60 Vbeta and 13 Jbeta primers. Data came from immunoSEQ multiplex PCR; TCRdb stores just in-frame clones and leaves some out. The data show over 95,000 clones, approximately 80% seen once. Material for sequencing was PBMCs. V gene TRBV5-1 combines with J gene TRBJ2-4; D is uncertain. This clonotype was sampled from a female donor in good health and CMV-seronegative. CDR3: CASRFSCSTKVITLAKNIQYF. The CDR3 nucleotides read TGCGCCAGCAGGTTCTCCTGTAGTACTAAAGTGATTACTTTAGCCAAAAACATTCAGTACTTC.